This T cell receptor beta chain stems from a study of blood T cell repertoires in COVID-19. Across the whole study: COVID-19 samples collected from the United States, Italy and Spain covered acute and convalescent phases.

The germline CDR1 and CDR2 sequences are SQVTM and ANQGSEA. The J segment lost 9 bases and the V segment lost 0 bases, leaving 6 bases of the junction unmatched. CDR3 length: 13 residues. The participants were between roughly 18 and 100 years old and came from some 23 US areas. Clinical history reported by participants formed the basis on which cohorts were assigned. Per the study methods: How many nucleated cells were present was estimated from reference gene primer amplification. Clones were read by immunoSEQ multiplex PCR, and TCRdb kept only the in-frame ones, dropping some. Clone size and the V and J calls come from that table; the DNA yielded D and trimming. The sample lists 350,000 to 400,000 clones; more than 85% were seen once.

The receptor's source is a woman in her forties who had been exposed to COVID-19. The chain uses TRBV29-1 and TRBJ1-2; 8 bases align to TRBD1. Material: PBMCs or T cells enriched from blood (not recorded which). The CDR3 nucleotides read TGCAGCGTTGAAGATCGCGGACAGGGACGCTACACCTTC. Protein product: CSVEDRGQGRYTF.